The 27 T cell receptor beta chains presented below share a single source sample, sequenced in a study of CD8 T cells in Susac syndrome. Reverse transcription of roughly 0.5 to 1 ug RNA was performed with random hexamers. A single record per CDR3 protein comes from TCRdb applying MiXCR to the immunoSEQ multiplex PCR reads. The sample consists of hundreds of thousands of distinct CDR3 sequences, around 93% of them appearing once. The sequencing input was CD4+ T cells from PBMCs. These receptors all come from a human donor with Susac syndrome.

The chain employs TRBV27 and TRBJ1-2; perhaps TRBD1 as D (5 bases). Germline V gives CDR1 MNHEY, CDR2 SMNVEV (reference sequence). The CDR3 contains 15 residues. Between the trimmed V and J ends, which lost 4 bases and 5 bases, there was a span of 17 bases. CDR3 coding DNA: TGTGCCAGCAGTTCGACCCCCGGGACGGTATATGGCTACACCTTC. Translated: CASSSTPGTVYGYTF.

This clonotype has just one count. The genes are TRBV3-1 and TRBJ1-1; unclear D gene. The V end lost 4 bases, the J end lost 4 bases, and 10 bases lay between the germline ends. The CDR3 has 13 amino acids. The germline V gene has CDR1 LGHDT and CDR2 YNNKEL (reference sequence). In DNA form, the CDR3 reads TGTGCCAGCAGCCCAAGGTTTTCCACTGAAGCTTTCTTT. This encodes CASSPRFSTEAFF. The entire variable domain, with the rest obtained from reference TRBV3-1 and TRBJ1-1, is as follows: DTAVSQTPKYLVTQMGNDKSIKCEQNLGHDTMYWYKQDSKKFLKIMFSYNNKELIINETVPNRFSPKSPDKAHLNLHINSLELGDSAVYFCASSPRFSTEAFFGQGTRLTVV.

The V and J genes are TRBV6-5 and TRBJ1-3; D gene uncertain. Germline CDR1 and CDR2: MNHEY and SVGAGI. The CDR3 contains 15 residues. V was shortened by 6 bases and J by 0 bases, with 12 bases between the two germline ends. The CDR3 region is CASSLTAGSGNTIYF. The CDR3 coding sequence is TGTGCCAGCAGCCTGACCGCGGGCTCTGGAAACACCATATATTTT.

The CDR3 reads CSARESGELFF. For the CDR3, the DNA is TGCAGTGCTAGAGAAAGCGGGGAGCTGTTTTTT. This chain joins TRBV20-1 and TRBJ2-2; D not certain. The V and J ends lost 0 bases and 7 bases respectively, with 3 bases between them. The CDR3 loop spans 11 amino acids. Germline V gives CDR1 DFQATT, CDR2 SNEGSKA (reference sequence).

In nucleotides, the CDR3 is TGCAGCGTTGAAGTAGGACAGCTTAACACTGAAGCTTTCTTT. Translated: CSVEVGQLNTEAFF. This chain connects TRBV29-1 to TRBJ1-1; possibly TRBD1 for D (6 bases). The V gene lost 1 base and the J gene lost 2 bases, with 11 bases spanning the gap. The CDR3 runs to 14 residues. The germline gives CDR1 SQVTM, CDR2 ANQGSEA.

The rearrangement joins TRBV4-2 to TRBJ1-2; the D is unclear. V lost 2 bases and J lost 6, with 7 bases in between. CDR1 is LGHNA and CDR2 is YNFKEQ in the germline V gene. The CDR3 sequence is 12 residues long. The CDR3 region is CASSQSENGYTF. Here the CDR3 DNA reads TGTGCCAGCAGCCAATCCGAAAATGGCTACACCTTC.

The CDR3 region is CASSPGVAGAGETQYF. CDR3 DNA sequence: TGTGCCAGCAGCCCCGGGGTAGCGGGGGCTGGGGAGACCCAGTACTTC. The chain combines TRBV12-3 or TRBV12-4 with TRBJ2-5; 9 positions agree with TRBD2. CDR3 length: 16 amino acids. The V gene end was trimmed by 6 bases and the J gene end by 5 bases; junction bases not matched to a gene: 13.

This clonotype was counted only a few times. In DNA, the CDR3 is TGTGCCAGCAGCTTGACACAGAACACTGAAGCTTTCTTT. It codes for CASSLTQNTEAFF. This chain links TRBV7-8 with TRBJ1-1; D remains unclear. CDR1 is SGHVS and CDR2 is FQNEAQ in the germline V gene. The CDR3 runs to 13 residues. Trimming cost V 3 bases and J 1 base, with 6 bases left between them. Full variable domain (outside the CDR3, taken from reference TRBV7-8 and TRBJ1-1): GAGVSQSPRYKVAKRGQDVALRCDPISGHVSLFWYQQALGQGPEFLTYFQNEAQLDKSGLPSDRFFAERPEGSVSTLKIQRTQQEDSAVYLCASSLTQNTEAFFGQGTRLTVV.

The chain carries TRBV20-1 and TRBJ1-2; the match to TRBD1 covers 7 bases. The CDR3 is made up of 14 amino acids. Unmatched junction bases numbered 9, after V lost 6 bases and J lost 2 bases. Germline V gene sequence: CDR1 DFQATT, CDR2 SNEGSKA (reference sequence). In DNA form, the CDR3 reads TGCAGTGCGGTTGGGACAGAGAGAAACTATGGCTACACCTTC. As protein: CSAVGTERNYGYTF.

CDR3 DNA sequence: TGTGCCAGCAGCCCGGCGGGGCAGGGCCCCTACGAGCAGTACTTC. As protein: CASSPAGQGPYEQYF. The chain uses TRBV7-2 and TRBJ2-7; TRBD2 might be the D (6 bases). The CDR3 sequence is 15 residues long. Germline CDR1 and CDR2: SGHTA and FQGNSA. Trimming left V 5 bases short and J 2 bases short, with 16 bases between.

The rearrangement links TRBV3-1 to TRBJ2-5, with a weak D call TRBD2 (7 bases). The CDR3 consists of 15 residues. The V gene lost 3 bases and the J gene lost 0 bases, with 11 bases spanning the gap. The germline CDR1 and CDR2 sequences are LGHDT and YNNKEL (reference sequence). The CDR3 coding sequence is TGTGCCAGCAGCCAGGGGGGGGCCTACCAAGAGACCCAGTACTTC. Protein product: CASSQGGAYQETQYF.

The chain employs TRBV20-1 and TRBJ2-5; D call uncertain. V was clipped by 3 bases and J by 0 bases, with 11 bases between them. This CDR3 has 14 amino acids. Germline V gene data show CDR1 as DFQATT and CDR2 as SNEGSKA (reference sequence). CDR3 in amino acids: CSARGRSYQETQYF. The CDR3, as DNA: TGCAGTGCTAGGGGTCGGTCGTACCAAGAGACCCAGTACTTC.

This chain links TRBV25-1 with TRBJ2-1, with D perhaps matching TRBD1 or TRBD2 (5 bases each). The CDR3 has 15 residues. The germline gives CDR1 MGHDK, CDR2 SYGVNS. Trimming took 4 bases from V and 2 from J, leaving 12 bases between them. The CDR3 here is CASSGRDRAYNEQFF. CDR3 bases: TGTGCCAGCAGTGGCCGGGACCGAGCCTACAATGAGCAGTTCTTC.

This sequence joins TRBV29-1 and TRBJ1-2, with D uncertain. This CDR3 has 13 amino acids. V lost 7 bases to trimming and J lost 4 bases, with 16 bases between them. The V gene's germline CDR1 is SQVTM and CDR2 ANQGSEA. In DNA form, the CDR3 reads TGCAGCGCCCCGGAGCCACAAGGCTATGGCTACACCTTC. This sequence encodes CSAPEPQGYGYTF.

DNA for the CDR3: TGTGCCTGGCAAGACAGGGGGCGAGGGTACTATGGCTACACCTTC. Its translation is CAWQDRGRGYYGYTF. The chain uses TRBV30 and TRBJ1-2; 10 bases align to TRBD1. The junction had 9 bases not matched to a gene; V was cut back by 5 bases and J by 3 bases. There are 15 residues in the CDR3. Germline lookup yields CDR1 GTSNPN and CDR2 SVGIG (reference sequence).

V usage is TRBV5-1 and J usage is TRBJ2-2; tentative D call: TRBD2 (6 bases). Between the trimmed V and J ends, which lost 4 bases and 2 bases, there was a span of 18 bases. The germline V gene has CDR1 SGHRS and CDR2 YFSETQ. The CDR3 covers 17 residues. The CDR3 reads CASSQGIGLLNTGELFF. The CDR3 bases are TGCGCCAGCAGCCAAGGGATTGGACTACTAAACACCGGGGAGCTGTTTTTT.

V gene TRBV20-1 combines with J gene TRBJ2-3, with TRBD2 identical over 7 bases. The CDR3 length is 14 residues. Looked up from germline, CDR1 is DFQATT and CDR2 is SNEGSKA (reference sequence). With V trimmed by 6 bases and J by 3 bases, 9 bases remained unmatched. The CDR3 sequence: CSAPPGGRTDTQYF. Here the CDR3 DNA reads TGCAGTGCCCCTCCCGGGGGGAGGACAGATACGCAGTATTTT.

The V and J genes are TRBV28 and TRBJ2-3, with D possibly TRBD2 on 6 matching bases. Trimming left V 3 bases short and J 9 bases short, with 22 bases between. The CDR3 has 16 residues. The germline V gene encodes CDR1 MDHEN and CDR2 SYDVKM. CDR3 in DNA: TGTGCCAGCAGTTTCGCGCGGGACCTCATAGGGGAGACGCAGTATTTT. Protein sequence: CASSFARDLIGETQYF.

This chain links TRBV30 with TRBJ2-3, with 8 bases identical to TRBD2. The germline CDR1 and CDR2 sequences are GTSNPN and SVGIG (reference sequence). The CDR3 length is 17 residues. With V trimmed by 0 bases and J by 4 bases, 12 bases remained unmatched. The CDR3 coding sequence is TGTGCCTGGAGTGTAGCTTTGCCGGGGGGGCTCTCAGATACGCAGTATTTT. This gives the protein CAWSVALPGGLSDTQYF. Together with reference TRBV30 and TRBJ2-3, the CDR3 gives the full variable domain: SQTIHQWPATLVQPVGSPLSLECTVEGTSNPNLYWYRQAAGRGLQLLFYSVGIGQISSEVPQNLSASRPQDRQFILSSKKLLLSDSGFYLCAWSVALPGGLSDTQYFGPGTRLTVL.

This clonotype was seen only once. V gene TRBV29-1 combines with J gene TRBJ1-1, with 12 bases matching TRBD1. This CDR3 has 14 amino acids. Germline values: CDR1 SQVTM, CDR2 ANQGSEA. V gave up 7 bases and J gave up 4 bases; unmatched junction bases: 7. The CDR3 region is CSAGTGGAPTEAFF. The CDR3 DNA sequence: TGCAGCGCCGGGACAGGGGGCGCCCCCACTGAAGCTTTCTTT. Full variable domain (outside the CDR3, taken from reference TRBV29-1 and TRBJ1-1): SAVISQKPSRDICQRGTSLTIQCQVDSQVTMMFWYRQQPGQSLTLIATANQGSEATYESGFVIDKFPISRPNLTFSTLTVSNMSPEDSSIYLCSAGTGGAPTEAFFGQGTRLTVV.

V and J are TRBV6-5 and TRBJ1-6; no firm D call. The CDR3 consists of 14 residues. Germline assignment: CDR1 MNHEY and CDR2 SVGAGI. The V end was cut by 4 bases, the J end by 6 bases, with 10 bases between. The CDR3 DNA follows: TGTGCCAGCAGTTTTCCAGGTGTTAATTCACCCCTCCACTTT. As protein: CASSFPGVNSPLHF.

The chain links TRBV19 to TRBJ2-1; no reliable D call. Germline-derived CDR1 and CDR2 are LNHDA and SQIVND (reference sequence). The CDR3 is 12 amino acids. Trimming removed 3 bases from V and 13 bases from J, with 13 bases in between. This CDR3 reads CASSIGQASQFF. Here the CDR3 DNA reads TGTGCCAGTAGTATCGGGCAGGCCTCCCAGTTCTTC.

The chain has TRBV30 and TRBJ2-3; no clear D. The germline V and J ends were trimmed by 2 bases and 2 bases, with 8 bases remaining between them. The V gene's germline CDR1 is GTSNPN and CDR2 SVGIG (reference sequence). The CDR3 spans 13 residues. The CDR3 loop is CAWSRSVTDTQYF. In DNA form, the CDR3 reads TGTGCCTGGAGTCGTTCAGTCACAGATACGCAGTATTTT. Full variable domain (remainder filled in from reference TRBV30 and TRBJ2-3): SQTIHQWPATLVQPVGSPLSLECTVEGTSNPNLYWYRQAAGRGLQLLFYSVGIGQISSEVPQNLSASRPQDRQFILSSKKLLLSDSGFYLCAWSRSVTDTQYFGPGTRLTVL.

This sequence joins TRBV4-1 and TRBJ2-3; D ambiguous. V was cut by 0 bases and J by 6 bases, with 19 bases left in between. Looked up from germline, CDR1 is MGHRA and CDR2 is YSYEKL. This CDR3 region has 17 residues. The CDR3 sequence is CASSQEIRSPLGDTQYF. CDR3 bases: TGCGCCAGCAGCCAAGAAATTAGGTCCCCCCTTGGGGATACGCAGTATTTT.

J is TRBJ2-7 and V is TRBV5-6; D might be TRBD1 (6 bases). Per the germline V gene, CDR1 is SGHDT and CDR2 is YYEEEE. The V and J ends lost 0 bases and 5 bases respectively, with 9 bases between them. The CDR3 covers 13 residues. This chain's CDR3 is CASSLATGNEQYF. As DNA, the CDR3 is TGTGCCAGCAGCTTGGCCACAGGGAACGAGCAGTACTTC.

The chain couples TRBV7-9 to TRBJ2-5; perhaps TRBD1 as D (5 bases). CDR1 is SEHNR and CDR2 is FQNEAQ in the germline V gene (reference sequence). Trimming took 5 bases from V and 1 from J, leaving 8 bases between them. This CDR3 comprises 13 residues. The chain's CDR3 is CASSPRAQETQYF. CDR3 coding DNA: TGTGCCAGCAGCCCCAGGGCCCAAGAGACCCAGTACTTC.

The chain joins TRBV11-2 to TRBJ1-5; no firm D call. Between the trimmed V and J ends, which lost 0 bases and 4 bases, there was a span of 4 bases. The CDR3 length is 13 residues. Looked up from germline, CDR1 is SGHAT and CDR2 is FQNNGV. This CDR3 is CASSLDLNQPQHF. CDR3 DNA: TGTGCCAGCAGCTTAGATTTGAATCAGCCCCAGCATTTT.